Listed below are T cell receptor beta chains from one sample, sequenced in a study of Ad26.COV2.S vaccination and SARS-CoV-2 variants. The data were produced by immunoSEQ multiplex PCR, yet TCRdb's version contains in-frame clones alone and is incomplete. There are about 480,000 clones in the sample; approximately 90% occur only once, and around 13% lies in the top ten. The source material was peripheral blood, sampled in a trial of Ad26.COV2.S vaccine versus placebo. The receptors originated from a person aged 18-60 years who received the Ad26.COV2.S COVID-19 vaccine or a placebo. CDR3s include the opening cysteine and the closing phenylalanine or tryptophan. Each record gives: clone size, J gene, V gene, D gene, CDR3 DNA, CDR3 protein. A D gene is named only where the DNA matches it firmly. Clone size is stated in some rows and not others, as once, few, many or a class when expanded.

NA,TRBJ2-1,TRBV5-1,NA,TGCGCCAGCAGCTTGTCTGGCGGAAGAAGGGCCTACAATGAGCAGTTCTTC,CASSLSGGRRAYNEQFF
NA,TRBJ1-1,TRBV20-1,NA,TGCAGTGCACGAAGGAGTGAAGCTTTCTTT,CSARRSEAFF
NA,TRBJ1-3,TRBV28,NA,TGTGCCAGCAGTTCAACCGGGACGCTTGGAAACACCATATATTTT,CASSSTGTLGNTIYF
NA,TRBJ2-5,TRBV5-4,NA,TGTGCCAGCAGAGGGGACACCCGCACGGAGACCCAGTACTTC,CASRGDTRTETQYF
NA,TRBJ1-1,TRBV4-3,TRBD1,TGCGCCAGCAGCCAAGATCAGGGGGCGGGGGAAGCTTTCTTT,CASSQDQGAGEAFF
NA,TRBJ2-5,TRBV20-1,NA,TGCAGTGAAGAGACCCAGTACTTC,CSEETQYF
NA,TRBJ2-7,TRBV15,TRBD2,TGTGCCACCAGCAGAGATTCTGGGGGACTAGCGGGAACCTACGAGCAGTACTTC,CATSRDSGGLAGTYEQYF
NA,TRBJ2-6,TRBV3-1/TRBV3-2,TRBD2,TGTGCCAGCAGCGCCGATGAGAGCGGGAGACCCCTCTCTGGGGCCAACGTCCTGACTTTC,CASSADESGRPLSGANVLTF
NA,TRBJ1-6,TRBV6-1,NA,TGTGCCAGCAGTGAAATCTTTGCACTACTCCCCCTCCACTTT,CASSEIFALLPLHF
NA,TRBJ2-2,TRBV6-5,NA,TGTGCCAGCAGTCTTACGGGGGTACACGGGGAGCTGTTTTTT,CASSLTGVHGELFF
NA,TRBJ2-1,TRBV24-1,TRBD2,TGTGCCACCAGTGACCCTAGCGGGAGTCAGAGCAATGAGCAGTTCTTC,CATSDPSGSQSNEQFF
NA,TRBJ2-7,TRBV6-5,NA,TGTGCCAGCTCCGGGACGGCTAGCTCCTACGAGCAGTACTTC,CASSGTASSYEQYF
NA,TRBJ1-2,TRBV9,NA,TGTGCCAGCAGCGTAGACACAGGGCCGAGGTTAGGCTACACCTTC,CASSVDTGPRLGYTF
NA,TRBJ2-7,TRBV7-8,TRBD1,TGTGCCAGCAGCTTAGGAGCAGGGGGCTCCTACGAGCAGTACTTC,CASSLGAGGSYEQYF
NA,TRBJ2-7,TRBV13,NA,TGTGCCAGCAGCTTGGAAGGGTACGAGCAGTACTTC,CASSLEGYEQYF
NA,TRBJ2-6,TRBV7-9,NA,TGTGCCAGCAGCCCCCGGGGGCGCGGGGCCAACGTCCTGACTTTC,CASSPRGRGANVLTF
NA,TRBJ1-1,TRBV6-6,NA,TGTGCCAGCAGGGGACCTTTGAGGGACACTGAAGCTTTCTTT,CASRGPLRDTEAFF
NA,TRBJ2-2,TRBV24-1,NA,TGTGCCACCGCAGGGGTTGACACCGGGGAGCTGTTTTTT,CATAGVDTGELFF
NA,TRBJ1-1,TRBV19,NA,TGTGCCAGTAGTATGGTCGGTGTGGAGAACACTGAAGCTTTCTTT,CASSMVGVENTEAFF
NA,TRBJ1-5,TRBV9,TRBD1,TGTGCCAGCAGCGTAGGACAGGGCTCAGGTCAGCCCCAGCATTTT,CASSVGQGSGQPQHF
NA,TRBJ1-1,TRBV30,NA,TGTGCCTGGAGTGTGCGAGGTGAAGCTTTCTTT,CAWSVRGEAFF
NA,TRBJ1-2,TRBV7-8,TRBD1,TGTGCCAGCAGCTCGACTGGACAGGGCGGTTACTATGGCTACACCTTC,CASSSTGQGGYYGYTF
NA,TRBJ2-7,TRBV10-3,NA,TGTGCCATCAGTGACGGGACTCCTAGATCCGGGCAGTACTTC,CAISDGTPRSGQYF
once,TRBJ2-1,TRBV6-4,TRBD2,TGTGCCAGCAGTGTACTGGCTAGCGGGAGTCAGTTCTTC,CASSVLASGSQFF
NA,TRBJ2-1,TRBV6-5,NA,TGTGCCAGCACCGGGAGCGGGACACACCGGTGGTTCTTC,CASTGSGTHRWFF
NA,TRBJ2-7,TRBV9,NA,TGTGCCAGCAGCGTAGGAGTTATCTCCTACGAGCAGTACTTC,CASSVGVISYEQYF
NA,TRBJ2-2,TRBV18,NA,TGTGCCAGCTCACCCGGGATGACCGGGGAGCTGTTTTTT,CASSPGMTGELFF
NA,TRBJ2-7,TRBV5-6,NA,TGTGCCAGCAGCTTGCTACGTCGGCAGACCTACGAGCAGTACTTC,CASSLLRRQTYEQYF
once,TRBJ2-2,TRBV30,TRBD2,TGTGCCTGGAGGCCAGCGGGAGGGGTCACCGGGGAGCTGTTTTTT,CAWRPAGGVTGELFF
NA,TRBJ2-7,TRBV20-1,NA,TGCAGTGCTAGTACAGGTCTCGAGCAGTACTTC,CSASTGLEQYF
NA,TRBJ2-1,TRBV5-1,NA,TGCGCCAGCAGCTTGGGGACACAACGGTACAATGAGCAGTTCTTC,CASSLGTQRYNEQFF